This T cell receptor beta chain comes out of a study of cytomegalovirus exposure and HLA in healthy donors. Study-level findings and limits: In a later analysis, across HLA loci, associated TCR counts were highest for DRB1, lowest for HLA-C. Clonal expansion, a later analysis showed, was greater in HLA-associated TCR beta chains than in equally common others.

V lost 2 bases, J lost 3 bases, and 7 bases stayed unmatched. The CDR3 runs 17 residues. Germline CDR1 reads MNHEY; CDR2 reads SMNVEV (reference sequence). The PCR was carried out with 60 Vbeta primers and 13 Jbeta primers. TCRdb keeps only in-frame clones here, not all; method: immunoSEQ multiplex PCR. Its listing shows some 76,000 clones. About this clone: The antigen is not known.

The clonotype was recovered from a boy between 10 and 17 years old in good health and CMV-seronegative. The sequenced material came from PBMCs. J is TRBJ2-1 and V is TRBV27, with 10 bases identical to TRBD2. CDR3: CASSLRPPSGSYNEQFF. The CDR3 region has the DNA TGTGCCAGCAGTTTACGCCCTCCTAGCGGGAGCTACAATGAGCAGTTCTTC.